A single T cell receptor beta chain is shown here with its context. This sample stems from a study of blood T cell repertoires in COVID-19. In the study overall: Acute-phase and convalescent COVID-19 samples originated in the United States, Italy and Spain. PBMCs, B-cell-depleted T cells, or T cells provided the cDNA or gDNA that made up the material.

The V end lost 3 bases, the J end lost 6 bases, and 5 bases lay between the germline ends. There are 11 residues in the CDR3. Using immunoSEQ multiplex PCR, the repertoire was profiled, and TCRdb retains in-frame clones only, with some absent. The sample includes tens of thousands of clones, approximately 89% of them seen just once. V usage is TRBV12-3 or TRBV12-4 and J usage is TRBJ1-1; a possible D gene is TRBD1 (5 bases). Source material: peripheral blood. This clonotype was sampled from a man aged 50 to 59 with active COVID-19. The CDR3 sequence is CASSLGPEAFF. The CDR3 DNA reads as TGTGCCAGCAGTTTGGGGCCTGAAGCTTTCTTT.